This T cell receptor (beta chain) was observed in a study of cytomegalovirus exposure and HLA in healthy donors. Whole-study findings and limits: Indistinguishable V segments such as TRBV6-2 and TRBV6-3 were excluded.

Remarks on this clone: The antigen is undetermined.

The CDR3 consists of 13 residues. Per germline, CDR1 SGHNT and CDR2 YENEEA. After removal of 7 bases from V and 8 bases from J, the junction contained 5 bases not matched to a gene. The PCR made use of 60 Vbeta and 13 Jbeta primers. Libraries were prepared by immunoSEQ multiplex PCR; TCRdb keeps only in-frame clonotypes and omits some of them. Counted here are over 85,000 clones, roughly two thirds occurring once; the ten biggest clones make up over 0.95%. The sample comprised PBMCs. This rearrangement joins TRBV11-3 to TRBJ2-1, with 10 positions matching TRBD2. The source is a female donor in good health and CMV-seronegative. The CDR3 reads CASNAAGGDEQFF. In DNA form, the CDR3 reads TGTGCCAGCAACGCAGCGGGGGGGGATGAGCAGTTCTTC.